This T cell receptor beta chain comes out of a study of blood T cell repertoires in COVID-19. In the source study's methods: Reference gene primers were amplified, and this amplification served to estimate nucleated cell counts. The method was immunoSEQ multiplex PCR; TCRdb's version includes in-frame clones alone and lacks a portion of them. Clone size and the V and J calls come from that table; the DNA yielded D and trimming. This sample carries about 74,000 clones, roughly 88% of them seen once, and the ten largest clones take more than 1.5%. The receptor was derived from a woman of 80 years or more with active or convalescent COVID-19. The material sequenced was peripheral blood.

The CDR3 reads CASSLAEGIGELFF. The CDR3 nucleotides are TGCGCCAGCAGCTTGGCCGAGGGTATCGGGGAGCTGTTTTTT. The V gene is TRBV5-1, the J gene TRBJ2-2; the D gene is possibly TRBD2 (5 bases). With 0 bases removed from V and 7 bases from J, the gap between germline ends came to 10 bases. Germline loops: CDR1 SGHRS, CDR2 YFSETQ. The CDR3 extends over 14 amino acids.